This TCR beta chain emerged from a study of blood T cells in healthy people across ages. About the study: T cells yielded about one barcoded beta molecule per two cells through template switching. Whole-study results and caveats: Age brought a roughly linear fall in TCR beta diversity measured per million T cells. CMV status of donors was unknown, possibly confounding expanded clonotype changes.

Total RNA amounts of at least 5 micrograms were extracted per sample. The count of this clonotype is one. Its target is unknown. The ends lost 1 base at V and 3 bases at J; junction bases unmatched: 6. Germline CDR1 reads SEHNR; CDR2 reads FQNEAQ (reference sequence). This CDR3 spans 16 amino acids. Then a second PCR, running roughly 7 to 11 cycles, was carried out with a sample-barcoded 5' primer and a J-beta primer mix. In TCRdb, the 5' RACE reads were re-called with MiXCR into one record per CDR3 protein. Of fewer than 1.5 million distinct CDR3 sequences detected, about 43% appear once; the ten largest clones hold approximately 7.9%.

This TCR came from a woman aged 18-29 years in good health. The chain joins TRBV7-9 to TRBJ2-3, with TRBD2 matching over 8 bases. Sequences were obtained from blood. CDR3: CASSLGVQRGTDTQYF. The CDR3 DNA reads as TGTGCCAGCAGCTTAGGAGTACAGCGGGGGACAGATACGCAGTATTTT.